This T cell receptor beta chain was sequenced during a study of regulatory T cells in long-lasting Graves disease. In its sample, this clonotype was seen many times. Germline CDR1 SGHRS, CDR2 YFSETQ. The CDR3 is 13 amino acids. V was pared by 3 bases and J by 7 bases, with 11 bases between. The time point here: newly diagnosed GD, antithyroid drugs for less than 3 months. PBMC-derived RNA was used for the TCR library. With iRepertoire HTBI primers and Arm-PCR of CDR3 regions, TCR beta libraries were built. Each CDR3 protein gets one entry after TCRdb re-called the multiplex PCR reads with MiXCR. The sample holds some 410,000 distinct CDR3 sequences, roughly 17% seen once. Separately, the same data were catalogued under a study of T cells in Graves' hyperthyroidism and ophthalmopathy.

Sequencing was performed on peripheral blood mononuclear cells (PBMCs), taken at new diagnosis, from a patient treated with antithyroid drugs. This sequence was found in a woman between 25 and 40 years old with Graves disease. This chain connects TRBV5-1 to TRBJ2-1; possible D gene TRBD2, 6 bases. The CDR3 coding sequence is TGCGCCAGCAGCTCAGGTAGCGGAAATGAGCAGTTCTTC. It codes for CASSSGSGNEQFF.